This T cell receptor beta chain was retrieved from a study of T cell changes during pregnancy in multiple sclerosis. Assay: immunoSEQ multiplex PCR; the TCRdb copy retains only in-frame clones and omits some. Among about 36,000 clones, 89% were seen once, and the ten largest hold 0.6% to 1%. The V gene lost 1 base and the J gene lost 0 bases, with 13 bases spanning the gap. The CDR3 has 16 residues. Germline CDR1 is SGHAT and CDR2 is FQNNGV. The table lists this clone with a count of one. This clonotype was obtained from a female donor in good health, enrolled as a control in a pregnancy study. V usage is TRBV11-2 and J usage is TRBJ2-7; D remains ambiguous. The sequencing used CD4+ T cells from peripheral blood mononuclear cells, collected after pregnancy. Here the CDR3 DNA reads TGTGCCAGCAGCTTAGGTGGTTTTTACTCCTCCTACGAGCAGTACTTC. Protein sequence: CASSLGGFYSSYEQYF.